The rows below give T cell receptor beta chains drawn from one sample of a study of blood T cell repertoires in COVID-19. The assay was immunoSEQ multiplex PCR, and TCRdb's table has in-frame clones only and misses some. The table includes a few hundred thousand clones, approximately 90% detected once. The specimen sequenced was peripheral blood. The receptors stem from a woman in her 30s who had recovered from COVID-19. Each CDR3 is given with its conserved first and last residue. A D gene is named only where the DNA matches it firmly. Part of the rows lack a size; the others show once, few, many or a class for expanded clones.

CDR3aa,CDR3nt,v_gene,d_gene,abundance,j_gene
CASSFTGGFSPLHF,TGTGCCAGTAGTTTTACAGGGGGCTTTTCACCCCTCCACTTT,TRBV19,TRBD1,-,TRBJ1-6
CASSTIRGLYGYTF,TGTGCCAGCAGTACAATCAGGGGCCTCTATGGCTACACCTTC,TRBV6-5,-,-,TRBJ1-2
CASSYQGGSGNTIYF,TGTGCCAGCAGCTACCAAGGGGGATCCGGAAACACCATATATTTT,TRBV7-9,-,-,TRBJ1-3
CATSDFRDLNYNEQFF,TGTGCCACCAGTGATTTCCGGGACTTGAACTACAATGAGCAGTTCTTC,TRBV24-1,-,-,TRBJ2-1
CASRELQQYF,TGTGCCAGCAGGGAGCTGCAGCAGTACTTC,TRBV2,-,-,TRBJ2-7
CASNTPPKNTEAFF,TGCGCCAGCAACACGCCCCCCAAGAACACTGAAGCTTTCTTT,TRBV4-1,-,-,TRBJ1-1
CATSRGGALRNTEAFF,TGTGCCACCAGCAGGGGGGGGGCCTTGAGGAACACTGAAGCTTTCTTT,TRBV15,-,-,TRBJ1-1
CATLAGGQYNEQFF,TGTGCCACTTTAGCGGGGGGGCAGTACAATGAGCAGTTCTTC,TRBV2,TRBD2,-,TRBJ2-1
CASSSRAEGNEKLFF,TGTGCCAGTAGTTCCCGGGCCGAGGGAAATGAAAAACTGTTTTTT,TRBV19,-,-,TRBJ1-4
CASSLGQGFQPQHF,TGTGCCAGCAGCCTGGGACAGGGATTCCAGCCCCAGCATTTT,TRBV5-5,TRBD1,-,TRBJ1-5
CASSPGDRTDEQFF,TGTGCCAGCAGCCCCGGCGACAGAACCGATGAGCAGTTCTTC,TRBV3-1/TRBV3-2,-,-,TRBJ2-1
CATSRDPNTEAFF,TGTGCCACCAGCAGAGATCCAAACACTGAAGCTTTCTTT,TRBV15,-,once,TRBJ1-1
CATRGGPDTQYF,TGTGCCACCCGGGGGGGCCCAGATACGCAGTATTTT,TRBV3-1/TRBV3-2,TRBD2,-,TRBJ2-3
CATSRPTGVGNTIYF,TGTGCCACCAGCAGACCGACAGGGGTTGGAAACACCATATATTTT,TRBV15,TRBD1,-,TRBJ1-3
CASSLEAPSYEQYF,TGTGCCAGCAGCTTAGAAGCGCCATCCTACGAGCAGTACTTC,TRBV11-2,-,-,TRBJ2-7
CSARLAGEQYF,TGCAGTGCTAGACTAGCCGGCGAGCAGTACTTC,TRBV20-1,-,-,TRBJ2-7
CASSRDREQETQYF,TGTGCCAGTAGTAGGGACAGGGAACAAGAGACCCAGTACTTC,TRBV19,TRBD1,-,TRBJ2-5
CASRRGTAYEQYF,TGTGCCAGCAGGCGAGGGACAGCCTACGAGCAGTACTTC,TRBV28,TRBD1,-,TRBJ2-7
CATSRDVFARETQYF,TGTGCCACCAGCAGAGATGTCTTTGCGAGGGAGACCCAGTACTTC,TRBV15,-,once,TRBJ2-5
CASSLIAGGRNEQYF,TGTGCCAGCAGCTTAATAGCGGGGGGGCGGAACGAGCAGTACTTC,TRBV7-3,TRBD2,-,TRBJ2-7
CASSPRQARDTEAFF,TGTGCCAGCTCACCACGACAGGCCAGGGACACTGAAGCTTTCTTT,TRBV18,-,-,TRBJ1-1
CASIEPRVTAYNEQFF,TGCGCCAGCATCGAACCGAGAGTCACAGCTTACAATGAGCAGTTCTTC,TRBV5-1,-,-,TRBJ2-1
CASSLTGTGELFF,TGCGCCAGCAGCTTGACAGGGACCGGGGAGCTGTTTTTT,TRBV5-1,-,-,TRBJ2-2
CASSYPRGWAFF,TGTGCCAGCAGCTATCCCCGGGGGTGGGCTTTCTTT,TRBV7-9,-,-,TRBJ1-1
CAWTFSGGGAFSYNEQFF,TGTGCCTGGACGTTTTCGGGCGGGGGGGCATTTTCCTACAATGAGCAGTTCTTC,TRBV30,TRBD2,-,TRBJ2-1
CASSHRDRLGYTF,TGTGCCAGCAGCCATCGGGATCGTCTTGGCTACACCTTC,TRBV16,-,-,TRBJ1-2
CASSTGGDGTEAFF,TGCGCCAGCAGCACAGGGGGAGATGGCACTGAAGCTTTCTTT,TRBV4-1,TRBD1,-,TRBJ1-1
CASHRGRDEQYF,TGTGCCTCCCACAGGGGGCGCGACGAGCAGTACTTC,TRBV30,TRBD1,-,TRBJ2-7
CASSNTGGYEKLFF,TGTGCCAGCAGTAATACAGGGGGCTATGAAAAACTGTTTTTT,TRBV6-5,TRBD1,few,TRBJ1-4
CASSLQGAEETQYF,TGCGCCAGCAGCTTGCAGGGGGCCGAAGAGACCCAGTACTTC,TRBV5-1,TRBD1,-,TRBJ2-5
CASSSFKSPNYGYTF,TGCGCCAGCAGCTCATTCAAAAGCCCTAACTATGGCTACACCTTC,TRBV10-1,-,-,TRBJ1-2
CASSLGGAGVTYEQYF,TGTGCCAGCAGCTTAGGAGGGGCAGGGGTCACGTACGAGCAGTACTTC,TRBV7-9,-,-,TRBJ2-7
CASSVEGRGSSEAFF,TGTGCCAGCAGCGTAGAAGGTCGCGGTTCTTCTGAAGCTTTCTTT,TRBV9,-,once,TRBJ1-1
CASFLPGNTEAFF,TGTGCCAGCTTTCTACCAGGGAACACTGAAGCTTTCTTT,TRBV6-5,-,-,TRBJ1-1
CASSTTGYEQFF,TGTGCCAGCAGCACGACAGGTTACGAGCAGTTCTTC,TRBV7-2,-,-,TRBJ2-1
CSVETGAVNSGANVLTF,TGCAGCGTTGAAACAGGGGCGGTAAACTCTGGGGCCAACGTCCTGACTTTC,TRBV29-1,TRBD1,-,TRBJ2-6
CASSLEYFGTGSSYEQYF,TGTGCCAGCAGTTTAGAATATTTTGGGACAGGGTCCTCCTACGAGCAGTACTTC,TRBV28,TRBD1,-,TRBJ2-7
CASSLPGQGAQTQYF,TGTGCCAGCAGCTTGCCGGGACAGGGGGCGCAGACCCAGTACTTC,TRBV7-8,TRBD1,-,TRBJ2-5
CASSFVAWEKLFF,TGTGCCAGCAGCTTTGTGGCCTGGGAAAAACTGTTTTTT,TRBV7-3,-,-,TRBJ1-4
CASSIRPGQGFTGELFF,TGTGCCAGCAGCATACGACCGGGACAGGGGTTCACCGGGGAGCTGTTTTTT,TRBV28,TRBD1,few,TRBJ2-2
CSVRQGRGQPQHF,TGCAGCGTAAGACAGGGGAGAGGGCAGCCCCAGCATTTT,TRBV29-1,TRBD1,-,TRBJ1-5
CATRRTGVETEAFF,TGTGCCACCAGGAGGACAGGGGTTGAAACTGAAGCTTTCTTT,TRBV24-1,TRBD1,-,TRBJ1-1